This paragraph reports one T cell receptor (beta chain). Antigen unknown. The sample is drawn from a study of vaccination and CD4 T cells after COVID-19. Study in general: The convalescent group had six males, four females, seven Caucasians, two Asians, one multiracial.

Sample treatment: approximately nine-day PBMC culture with coronavirus spike peptide pools or control peptides (ViraFEST assay). Overall study results and limits: Looking at convalescent patients, 304 of their 307 vaccine-specific clones were spike mono-reactive.

The CDR3 totals 13 residues. The Oncomine TCR Beta short-read assay was applied to DNA of cultured CD4+ T cells. TCRdb used MiXCR to reprocess the PCR reads, holding one entry per CDR3 protein. The data contain over 25,000 distinct CDR3 sequences, 62% of them singletons. This TCR was sampled from a human donor who received a COVID-19 vaccine. Material: CD4+ T cells from blood, cultured in vitro, obtained after SARS-CoV-2 vaccination. V is TRBV21-1 and J is TRBJ2-5; TRBD1, the table's D call, was not compared with the DNA. TRBV21-1 is classified as a pseudogene. CDR3 bases: TGTGCCAGCAGCCCCGACAGCTGGGAGACCCAGTACTTC. It translates to CASSPDSWETQYF.